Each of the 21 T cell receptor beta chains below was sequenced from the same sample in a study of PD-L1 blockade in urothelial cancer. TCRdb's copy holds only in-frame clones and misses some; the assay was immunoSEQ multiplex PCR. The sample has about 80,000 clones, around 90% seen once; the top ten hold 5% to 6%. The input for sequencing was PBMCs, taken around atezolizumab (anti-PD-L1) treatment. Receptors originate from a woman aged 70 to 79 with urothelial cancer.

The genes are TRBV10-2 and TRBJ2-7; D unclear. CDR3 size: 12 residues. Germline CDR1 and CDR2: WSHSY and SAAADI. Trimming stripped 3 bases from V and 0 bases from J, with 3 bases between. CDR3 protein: CASSDNSYEQYF. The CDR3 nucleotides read TGCGCCAGCAGTGACAACTCCTACGAGCAGTACTTC.

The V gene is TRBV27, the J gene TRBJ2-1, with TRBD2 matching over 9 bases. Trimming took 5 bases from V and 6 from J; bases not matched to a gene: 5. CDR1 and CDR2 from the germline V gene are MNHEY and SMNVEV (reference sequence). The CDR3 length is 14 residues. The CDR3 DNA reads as TGTGCCAGCAGTCCCGGGACTAGCCTCAATGAGCAGTTCTTC. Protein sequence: CASSPGTSLNEQFF.

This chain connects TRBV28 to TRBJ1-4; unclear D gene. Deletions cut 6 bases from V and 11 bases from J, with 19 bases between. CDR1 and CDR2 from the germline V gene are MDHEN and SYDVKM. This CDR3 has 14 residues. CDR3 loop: CASRAHQEAEKLFF. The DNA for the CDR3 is TGTGCCAGCAGGGCTCACCAGGAGGCGGAGAAACTGTTTTTT.

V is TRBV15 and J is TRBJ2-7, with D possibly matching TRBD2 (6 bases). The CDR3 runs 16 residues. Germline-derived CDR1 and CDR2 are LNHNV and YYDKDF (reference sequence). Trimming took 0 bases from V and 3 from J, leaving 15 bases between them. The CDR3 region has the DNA TGTGCCACCAGCAGAGATCTAGTAAGGGGAGGCTACGAGCAGTACTTC. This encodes CATSRDLVRGGYEQYF.

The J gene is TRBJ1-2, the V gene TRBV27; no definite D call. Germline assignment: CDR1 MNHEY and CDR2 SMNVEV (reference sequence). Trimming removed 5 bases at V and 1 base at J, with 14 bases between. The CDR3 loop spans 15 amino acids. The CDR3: CASSLSRQFNYGYTF. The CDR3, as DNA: TGTGCCAGCAGTCTCTCTCGCCAGTTTAACTATGGCTACACCTTC.

The CDR3 coding sequence is TGTGCCAGCAGTTCTGAACATAGCAATCAGCCCCAGCATTTT. Translation gives CASSSEHSNQPQHF. The J gene is TRBJ1-5, the V gene TRBV2; D gene unclear. Germline V gene lookup returns CDR1 SNHLY and CDR2 FYNNEI. The CDR3 has 14 residues. Trimming took 5 bases from V and 0 from J, leaving 8 bases between them.

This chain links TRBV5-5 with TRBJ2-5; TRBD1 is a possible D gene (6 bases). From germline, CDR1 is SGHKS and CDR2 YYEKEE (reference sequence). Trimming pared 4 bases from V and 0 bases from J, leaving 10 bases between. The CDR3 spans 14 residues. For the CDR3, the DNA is TGTGCCAGCAGCCAGGGGCCGAACCAAGAGACCCAGTACTTC. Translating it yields CASSQGPNQETQYF.

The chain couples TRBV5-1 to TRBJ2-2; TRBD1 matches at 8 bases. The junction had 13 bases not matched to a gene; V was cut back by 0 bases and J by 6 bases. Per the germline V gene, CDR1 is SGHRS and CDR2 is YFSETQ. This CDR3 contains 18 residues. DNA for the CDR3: TGCGCCAGCAGCTTGGAAGGGCAGGGGGCGATTCTCGCCGGGGAGCTGTTTTTT. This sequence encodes CASSLEGQGAILAGELFF.

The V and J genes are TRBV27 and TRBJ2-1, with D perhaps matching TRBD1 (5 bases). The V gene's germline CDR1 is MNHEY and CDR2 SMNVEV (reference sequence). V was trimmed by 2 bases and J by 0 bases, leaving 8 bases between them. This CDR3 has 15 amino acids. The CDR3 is CASSLGQGSYNEQFF. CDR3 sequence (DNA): TGTGCCAGCAGTTTAGGGCAGGGCTCCTACAATGAGCAGTTCTTC.

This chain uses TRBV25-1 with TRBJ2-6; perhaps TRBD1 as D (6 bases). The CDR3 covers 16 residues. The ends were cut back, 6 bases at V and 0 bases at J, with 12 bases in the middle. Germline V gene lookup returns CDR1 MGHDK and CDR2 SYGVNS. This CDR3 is CASRPQGSSGANVLTF. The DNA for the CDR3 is TGTGCCAGCAGACCCCAGGGGAGCTCTGGGGCCAACGTCCTGACTTTC.

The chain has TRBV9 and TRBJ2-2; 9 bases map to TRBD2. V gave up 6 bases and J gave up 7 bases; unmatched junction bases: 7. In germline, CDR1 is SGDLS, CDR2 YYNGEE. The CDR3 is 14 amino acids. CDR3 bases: TGTGCCAGCAATATAGCGGGAGTTGTCGGGGAGCTGTTTTTT. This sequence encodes CASNIAGVVGELFF.

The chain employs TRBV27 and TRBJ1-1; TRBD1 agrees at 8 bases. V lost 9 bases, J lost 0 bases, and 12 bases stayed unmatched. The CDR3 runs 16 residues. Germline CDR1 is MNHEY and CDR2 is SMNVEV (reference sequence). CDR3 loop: CASSLTGTGLNTEAFF. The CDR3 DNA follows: TGTGCCAGTTCCCTAACCGGGACAGGATTGAACACTGAAGCTTTCTTT.

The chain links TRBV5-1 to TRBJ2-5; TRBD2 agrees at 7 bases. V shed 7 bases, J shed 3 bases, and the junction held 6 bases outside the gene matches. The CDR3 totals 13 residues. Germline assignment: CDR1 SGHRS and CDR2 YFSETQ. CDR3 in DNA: TGCGCCAGCTCGAGTCTAGCGGAAGAGACCCAGTACTTC. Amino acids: CASSSLAEETQYF.

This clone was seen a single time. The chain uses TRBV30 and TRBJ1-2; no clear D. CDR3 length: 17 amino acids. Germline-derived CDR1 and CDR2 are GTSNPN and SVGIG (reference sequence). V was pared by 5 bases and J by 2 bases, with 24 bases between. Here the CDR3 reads CAWERLTRSTGNYGYTF. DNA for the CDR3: TGTGCCTGGGAGAGATTGACCCGGAGTACTGGAAACTATGGCTACACCTTC.

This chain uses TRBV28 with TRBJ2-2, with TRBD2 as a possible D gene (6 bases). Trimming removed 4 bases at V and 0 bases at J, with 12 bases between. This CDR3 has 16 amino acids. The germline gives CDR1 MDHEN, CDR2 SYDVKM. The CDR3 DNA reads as TGTGCCAGCAGTTCGCCCGGACTACCGAACACCGGGGAGCTGTTTTTT. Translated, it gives CASSSPGLPNTGELFF.

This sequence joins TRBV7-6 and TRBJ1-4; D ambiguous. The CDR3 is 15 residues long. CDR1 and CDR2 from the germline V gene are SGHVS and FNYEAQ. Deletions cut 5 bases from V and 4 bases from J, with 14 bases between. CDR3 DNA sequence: TGTGCCAGCAGCCCCCGGCTGGGCCGTAATGAAAAACTGTTTTTT. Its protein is CASSPRLGRNEKLFF.

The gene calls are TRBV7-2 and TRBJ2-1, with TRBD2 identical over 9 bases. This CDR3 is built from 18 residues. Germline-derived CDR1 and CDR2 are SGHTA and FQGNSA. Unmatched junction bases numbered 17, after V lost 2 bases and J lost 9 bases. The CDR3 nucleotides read TGTGCCAGCAGCTTAAGGGCCCCCTCGGCGGGGGGGCCGATTGAGCAGTTCTTC. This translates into CASSLRAPSAGGPIEQFF.

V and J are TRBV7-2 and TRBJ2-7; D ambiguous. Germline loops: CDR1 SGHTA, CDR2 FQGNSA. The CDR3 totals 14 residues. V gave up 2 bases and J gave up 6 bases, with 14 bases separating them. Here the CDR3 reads CASSLNERGTEQYF. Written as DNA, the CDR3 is TGTGCCAGCAGCTTAAACGAGCGAGGTACCGAGCAGTACTTC.

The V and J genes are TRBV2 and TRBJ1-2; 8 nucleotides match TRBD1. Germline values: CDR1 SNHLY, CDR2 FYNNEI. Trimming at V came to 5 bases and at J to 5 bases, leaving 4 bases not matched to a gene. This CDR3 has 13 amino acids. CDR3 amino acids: CASSRTGFYGYTF. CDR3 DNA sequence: TGTGCCAGCAGTAGGACAGGGTTTTATGGCTACACCTTC.

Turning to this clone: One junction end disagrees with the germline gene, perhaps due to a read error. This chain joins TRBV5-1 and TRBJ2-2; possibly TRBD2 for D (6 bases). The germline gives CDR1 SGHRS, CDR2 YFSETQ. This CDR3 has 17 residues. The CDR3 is CASSRGTSLLNPGELFF. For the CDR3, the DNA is TGCGCCAGCAGCCGCGGGACCTCACTCCTGAACCCCGGGGAGCTGTTTTTT.

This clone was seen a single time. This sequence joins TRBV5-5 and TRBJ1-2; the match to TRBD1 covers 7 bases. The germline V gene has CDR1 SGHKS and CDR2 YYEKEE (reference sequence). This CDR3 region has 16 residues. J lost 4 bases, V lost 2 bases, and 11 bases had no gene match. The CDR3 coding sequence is TGTGCCAGCAGCTTATTCGGGGTGACAGGGTCCTATGGCTACACCTTC. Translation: CASSLFGVTGSYGYTF.